This TCR beta chain is from a study of blood T cells in healthy people across ages. A second PCR of 7 to 11 cycles used a sample-barcoded 5' primer and a J-beta primer mix. Every cDNA molecule carried a tag from a template-switch adaptor bearing 12 random nucleotides. TCRdb itself ran the 5' RACE reads through MiXCR, one entry per CDR3 protein. The sample lists 450,000 to 700,000 distinct CDR3 sequences, 27% occurring once. Trimming shortened V by 2 bases and J by 4 bases, and 9 bases separated the two germline ends. This CDR3 is 13 amino acids long. CDR1 is SGHRS and CDR2 is YFSETQ in the germline V gene. This clonotype was observed a handful of times.

The sequence was collected from a woman in her seventies in good health. The specimen sequenced was blood. The rearrangement links TRBV5-1 to TRBJ2-5; tentative D call: TRBD2 (5 bases). CDR3 residues: CASSLESGETQYF. The CDR3 bases are TGCGCCAGCAGCTTAGAGAGCGGAGAGACCCAGTACTTC.